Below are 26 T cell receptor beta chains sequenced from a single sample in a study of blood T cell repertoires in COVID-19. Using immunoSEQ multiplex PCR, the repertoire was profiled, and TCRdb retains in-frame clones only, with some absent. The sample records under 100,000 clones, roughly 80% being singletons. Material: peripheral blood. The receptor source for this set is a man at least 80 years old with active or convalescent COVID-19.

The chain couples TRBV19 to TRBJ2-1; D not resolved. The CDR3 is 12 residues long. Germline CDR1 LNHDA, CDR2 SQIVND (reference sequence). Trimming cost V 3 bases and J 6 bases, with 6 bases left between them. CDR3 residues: CASSIPFNEQFF. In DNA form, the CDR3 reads TGTGCCAGTAGTATCCCCTTCAATGAGCAGTTCTTC.

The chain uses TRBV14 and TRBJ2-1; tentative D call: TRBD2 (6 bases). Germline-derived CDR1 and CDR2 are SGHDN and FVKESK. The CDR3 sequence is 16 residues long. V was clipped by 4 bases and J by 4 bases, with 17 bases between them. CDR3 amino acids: CASSLRRGRDYNEQFF. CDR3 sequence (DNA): TGTGCCAGCAGCCTGAGGAGGGGTCGGGATTACAATGAGCAGTTCTTC.

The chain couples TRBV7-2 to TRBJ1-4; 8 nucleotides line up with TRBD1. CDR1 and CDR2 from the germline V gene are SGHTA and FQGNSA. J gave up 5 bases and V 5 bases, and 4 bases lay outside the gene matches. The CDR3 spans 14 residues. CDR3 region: CASSQTGVNEKLFF. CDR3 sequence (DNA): TGTGCCAGCAGCCAGACAGGGGTGAATGAAAAACTGTTTTTT.

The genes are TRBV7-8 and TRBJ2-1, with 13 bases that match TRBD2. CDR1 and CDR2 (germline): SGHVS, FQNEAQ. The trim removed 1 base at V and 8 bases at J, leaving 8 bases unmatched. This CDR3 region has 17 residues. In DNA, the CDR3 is TGTGCCAGCAGCTTAGGGAGAACTAGCGGGGGGGTTGATGAGCAGTTCTTC. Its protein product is CASSLGRTSGGVDEQFF.

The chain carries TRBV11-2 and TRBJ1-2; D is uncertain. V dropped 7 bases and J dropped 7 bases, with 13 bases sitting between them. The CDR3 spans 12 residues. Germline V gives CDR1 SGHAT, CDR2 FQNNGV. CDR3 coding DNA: TGTGCCAGCACCCGCTCGGGTGGTGGCTACACCTTC. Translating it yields CASTRSGGGYTF.

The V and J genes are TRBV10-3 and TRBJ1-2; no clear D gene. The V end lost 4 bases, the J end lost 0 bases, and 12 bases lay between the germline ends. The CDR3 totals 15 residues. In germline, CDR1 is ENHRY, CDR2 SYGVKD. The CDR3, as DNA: TGTGCCATCAGTGTGAGAAGTAGTTCTAACTATGGCTACACCTTC. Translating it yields CAISVRSSSNYGYTF.

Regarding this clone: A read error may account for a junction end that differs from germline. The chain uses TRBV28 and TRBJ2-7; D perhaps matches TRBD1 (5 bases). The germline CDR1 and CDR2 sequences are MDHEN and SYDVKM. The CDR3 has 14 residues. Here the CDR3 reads CASSLTPTGTPKDF. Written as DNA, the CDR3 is TGTGCCAGCAGTTTAACCCCCACAGGTACCCCCAAGGACTTC.

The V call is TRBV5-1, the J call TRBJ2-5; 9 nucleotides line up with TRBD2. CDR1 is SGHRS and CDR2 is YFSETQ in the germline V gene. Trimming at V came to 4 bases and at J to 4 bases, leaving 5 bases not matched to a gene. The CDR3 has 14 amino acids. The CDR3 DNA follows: TGCGCCAGCAGCCCGGGACTAGCTGGAGAGACCCAGTACTTC. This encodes CASSPGLAGETQYF.

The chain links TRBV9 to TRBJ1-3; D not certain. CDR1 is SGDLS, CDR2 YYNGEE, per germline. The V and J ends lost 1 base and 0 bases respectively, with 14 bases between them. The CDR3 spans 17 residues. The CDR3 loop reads CASSVTHGEDSGNTIYF. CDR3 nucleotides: TGTGCCAGCAGCGTAACCCACGGGGAGGACTCTGGAAACACCATATATTTT.

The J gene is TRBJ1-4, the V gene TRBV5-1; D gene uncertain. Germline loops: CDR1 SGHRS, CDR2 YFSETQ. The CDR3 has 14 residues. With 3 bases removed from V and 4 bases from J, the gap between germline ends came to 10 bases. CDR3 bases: TGCGCCAGCAGCTCCGCGGCGAGTAATGAAAAACTGTTTTTT. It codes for CASSSAASNEKLFF.

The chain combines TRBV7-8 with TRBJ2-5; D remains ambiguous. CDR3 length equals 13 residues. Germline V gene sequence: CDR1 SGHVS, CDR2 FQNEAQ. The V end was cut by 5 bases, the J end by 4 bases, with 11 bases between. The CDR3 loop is CASSLDQIETQYF. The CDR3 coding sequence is TGTGCCAGCAGCCTAGACCAGATAGAGACCCAGTACTTC.

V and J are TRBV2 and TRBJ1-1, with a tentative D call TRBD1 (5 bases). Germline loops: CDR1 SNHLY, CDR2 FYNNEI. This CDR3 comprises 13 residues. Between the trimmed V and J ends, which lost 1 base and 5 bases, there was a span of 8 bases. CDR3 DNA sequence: TGTGCCAGCAGTGAAGGGGGCGTAACTGAAGCTTTCTTT. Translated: CASSEGGVTEAFF. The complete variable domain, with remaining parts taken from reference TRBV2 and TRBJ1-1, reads EPEVTQTPSHQVTQMGQEVILRCVPISNHLYFYWYRQILGQKVEFLVSFYNNEISEKSEIFDDQFSVERPDGSNFTLKIRSTKLEDSAMYFCASSEGGVTEAFFGQGTRLTVV.

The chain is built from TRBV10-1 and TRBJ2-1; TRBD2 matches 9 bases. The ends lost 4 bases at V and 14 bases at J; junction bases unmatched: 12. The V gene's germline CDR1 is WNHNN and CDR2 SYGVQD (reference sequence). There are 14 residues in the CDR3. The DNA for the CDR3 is TGCGCCAGCAGTGTAACAGCGGGGGGTCCGGAAGAGTTCTTC. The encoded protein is CASSVTAGGPEEFF.

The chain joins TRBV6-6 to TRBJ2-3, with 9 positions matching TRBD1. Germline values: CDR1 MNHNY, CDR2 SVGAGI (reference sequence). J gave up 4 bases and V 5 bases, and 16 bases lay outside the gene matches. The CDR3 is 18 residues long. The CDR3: CASSLAGTGIFAADTQYF. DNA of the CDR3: TGTGCCAGCAGTCTCGCCGGGACAGGGATTTTCGCAGCAGATACGCAGTATTTT.

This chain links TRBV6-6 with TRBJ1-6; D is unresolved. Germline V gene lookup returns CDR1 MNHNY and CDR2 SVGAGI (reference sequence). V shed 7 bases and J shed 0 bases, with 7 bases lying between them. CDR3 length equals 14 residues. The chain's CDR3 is CASNQNSYNSPLHF. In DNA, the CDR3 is TGTGCCAGCAACCAGAACTCCTATAATTCACCCCTCCACTTT.

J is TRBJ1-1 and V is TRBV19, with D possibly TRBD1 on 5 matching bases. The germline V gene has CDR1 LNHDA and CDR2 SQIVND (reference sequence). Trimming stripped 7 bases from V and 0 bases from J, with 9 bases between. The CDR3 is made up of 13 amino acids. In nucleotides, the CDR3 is TGTGCCAGTACATGGGGCATGAACACTGAAGCTTTCTTT. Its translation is CASTWGMNTEAFF.

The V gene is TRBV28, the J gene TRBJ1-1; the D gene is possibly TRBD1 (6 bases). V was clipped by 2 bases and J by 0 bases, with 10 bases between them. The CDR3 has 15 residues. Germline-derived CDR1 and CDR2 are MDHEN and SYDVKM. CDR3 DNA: TGTGCCAGCAGTTTAACCCAGGGGATGAACACTGAAGCTTTCTTT. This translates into CASSLTQGMNTEAFF.

The CDR3 reads CASAPAGTGVVGANVLTF. The CDR3 region has the DNA TGTGCTAGTGCCCCGGCCGGGACAGGGGTGGTAGGGGCCAACGTCCTGACTTTC. The chain recombines TRBV12-5 with TRBJ2-6; 10 nucleotides align to TRBD1. This CDR3 is built from 18 residues. Germline CDR1 and CDR2: LGHNT and FRNRAP. The J segment lost 4 bases and the V segment lost 7 bases, leaving 13 bases of the junction unmatched.

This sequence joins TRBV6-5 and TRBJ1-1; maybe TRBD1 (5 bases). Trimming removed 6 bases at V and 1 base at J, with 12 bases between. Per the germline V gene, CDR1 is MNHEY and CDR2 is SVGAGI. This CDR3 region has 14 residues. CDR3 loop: CASRFGGRNTEAFF. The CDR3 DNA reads TGTGCCAGCAGATTCGGGGGGAGGAACACTGAAGCTTTCTTT.

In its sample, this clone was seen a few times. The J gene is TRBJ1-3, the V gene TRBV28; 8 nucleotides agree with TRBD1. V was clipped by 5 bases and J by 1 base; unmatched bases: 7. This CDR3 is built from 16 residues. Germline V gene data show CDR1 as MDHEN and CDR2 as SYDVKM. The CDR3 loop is CASSPPRGRSGNTIYF. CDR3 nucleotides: TGTGCCAGCAGTCCGCCCAGGGGGCGATCTGGAAACACCATATATTTT.

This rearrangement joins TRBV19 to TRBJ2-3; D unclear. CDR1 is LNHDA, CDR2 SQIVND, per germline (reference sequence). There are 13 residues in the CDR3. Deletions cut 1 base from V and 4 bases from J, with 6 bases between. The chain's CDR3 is CASSIGLSDTQYF. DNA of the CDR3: TGTGCCAGTAGTATAGGGCTCTCAGATACGCAGTATTTT.

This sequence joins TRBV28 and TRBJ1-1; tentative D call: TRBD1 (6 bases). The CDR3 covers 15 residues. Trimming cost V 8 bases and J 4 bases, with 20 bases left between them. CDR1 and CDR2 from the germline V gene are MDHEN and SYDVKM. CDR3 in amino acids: CASGELGHQGTEAFF. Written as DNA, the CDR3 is TGTGCCAGCGGCGAGCTGGGACACCAGGGCACTGAAGCTTTCTTT. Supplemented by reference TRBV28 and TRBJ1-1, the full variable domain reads DVKVTQSSRYLVKRTGEKVFLECVQDMDHENMFWYRQDPGLGLRLIYFSYDVKMKEKGDIPEGYSVSREKKERFSLILESASTNQTSMYLCASGELGHQGTEAFFGQGTRLTVV.

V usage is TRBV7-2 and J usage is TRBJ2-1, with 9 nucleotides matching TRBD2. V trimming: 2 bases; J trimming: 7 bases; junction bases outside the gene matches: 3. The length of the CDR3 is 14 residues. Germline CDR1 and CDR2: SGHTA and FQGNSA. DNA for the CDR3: TGTGCCAGCAGCTTACTAGCGGGGACTAATGAGCAGTTCTTC. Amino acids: CASSLLAGTNEQFF.

CDR3 in amino acids: CASRGGTATGQPQHF. As DNA, the CDR3 is TGTGCCAGCAGGGGAGGGACGGCCACCGGTCAGCCCCAGCATTTT. The chain employs TRBV18 and TRBJ1-5, with a weak D call TRBD1 (5 bases). CDR3 length: 15 residues. Trimming took 8 bases from V and 6 from J, leaving 20 bases between them. Per the germline V gene, CDR1 is KGHSH and CDR2 is LQKENI.

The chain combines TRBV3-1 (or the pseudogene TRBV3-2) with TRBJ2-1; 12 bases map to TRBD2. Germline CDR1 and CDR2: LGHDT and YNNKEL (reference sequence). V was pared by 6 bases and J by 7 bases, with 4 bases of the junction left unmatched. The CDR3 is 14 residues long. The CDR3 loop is CASSWTSGDNEQFF. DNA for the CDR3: TGTGCCAGCAGTTGGACTAGCGGGGATAATGAGCAGTTCTTC.

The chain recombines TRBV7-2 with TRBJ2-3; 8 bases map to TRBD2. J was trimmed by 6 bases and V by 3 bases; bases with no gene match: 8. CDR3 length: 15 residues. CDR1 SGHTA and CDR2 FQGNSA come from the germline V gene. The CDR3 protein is CASSFDPGGYDTQYF. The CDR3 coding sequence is TGTGCCAGCAGCTTCGACCCGGGGGGGTATGATACGCAGTATTTT.